A selection of T cell receptor beta chains follows, all from one sample in a study of shared clonotypes between healthy human individuals. Generated by immunoSEQ multiplex PCR, the TCRdb table keeps only in-frame clones and is missing some. In the table there are about 2,200,000 clones, just over 90% of which are singletons. Specimen: naive CD8+ T cells from PBMCs. These receptors all come from a man younger than 35 in good health. Some clones in this sample may be carry-over from other donors' samples. CDR3s include the opening cysteine and the closing phenylalanine or tryptophan. The D gene is left open where the match is weak.

J: TRBJ2-7
D: TRBD2
V: TRBV28
DNA: TGTGCCAGCAGTTTCCACCCCGGGACTAGCGGGAGTTGGGAGCAGTACTTC
CDR3: CASSFHPGTSGSWEQYF

J: TRBJ2-1
D: TRBD2
V: TRBV28
DNA: TGTGCCAGCAGTTCTACAATTAGCGGGGCCTACAATGAGCAGTTCTTC
CDR3: CASSSTISGAYNEQFF

J: TRBJ2-5
D: TRBD2
V: TRBV27
DNA: TGTGCCAGCAGTCCGGGACAGGGACTAGCGGGAGGGCCTGGGGAGACCCAGTACTTC
CDR3: CASSPGQGLAGGPGETQYF

J: TRBJ2-5
D: -
V: TRBV25-1
DNA: TGTGCCAGCAGTGAATACCCCCCCACTACAGGAGGGGAGACCCAGTACTTC
CDR3: CASSEYPPTTGGETQYF

J: TRBJ1-5
D: -
V: TRBV28
DNA: TGTGCCAGCAGTTTTATCGGGGCCGGCAATCAGCCCCAGCATTTT
CDR3: CASSFIGAGNQPQHF

J: TRBJ2-5
D: -
V: TRBV6-5
DNA: TGTGCCAGCAACCCCGCGGGTCAGACCCAGTACTTC
CDR3: CASNPAGQTQYF

J: TRBJ2-3
D: -
V: TRBV27
DNA: TGTGCCAGCAGTTTCCCAGGGGATAACACAGATACGCAGTATTTT
CDR3: CASSFPGDNTDTQYF

J: TRBJ1-4
D: -
V: TRBV4-3
DNA: TGCGCCAGCAGCCCATCGGGGCCGGGGGCTTGGGAAAAACTGTTTTTT
CDR3: CASSPSGPGAWEKLFF

J: TRBJ1-3
D: -
V: TRBV27
DNA: TGTGCCAGCAGTGCCGGAATCCCTGGAAACACCATATATTTT
CDR3: CASSAGIPGNTIYF

J: TRBJ2-7
D: -
V: TRBV5-6
DNA: TGTGCCAGCAGCTCCATCGGGAGCTCCTACGAGCAGTACTTC
CDR3: CASSSIGSSYEQYF

J: TRBJ2-7
D: -
V: TRBV29-1
DNA: TGCAGCGTTGAAGTTCGCGGGAAAGACTACGAGCAGTACTTC
CDR3: CSVEVRGKDYEQYF

J: TRBJ1-5
D: -
V: TRBV6-1
DNA: TGTGCCAGCTTTGACAGCAATCAGCCCCAGCATTTT
CDR3: CASFDSNQPQHF

J: TRBJ2-1
D: -
V: TRBV7-8
DNA: TGTGCCAGCAGCCTGCTGGTTAACAATGAGCAGTTCTTC
CDR3: CASSLLVNNEQFF

J: TRBJ2-4
D: -
V: TRBV6-6
DNA: TGTGCCAGCAGGCGCAACAGGACTTTAGCCAAAAACATTCAGTACTTC
CDR3: CASRRNRTLAKNIQYF

J: TRBJ1-2
D: -
V: TRBV13
DNA: TGTGCCAGCACCACAGGGAACTATGGCTACACCTTC
CDR3: CASTTGNYGYTF

J: TRBJ2-1
D: -
V: TRBV10-3
DNA: TGTGCCATCAGTGAGGAAGGCGGAGGGGGAGAGCAGTTCTTC
CDR3: CAISEEGGGGEQFF

J: TRBJ2-7
D: TRBD1
V: TRBV11-1
DNA: TGTGCCAGCAGCTTAAGACAGGGGGCAGTAGAAAGTTACGAGCAGTACTTC
CDR3: CASSLRQGAVESYEQYF

J: TRBJ2-1
D: TRBD2
V: TRBV11-2
DNA: TGTGCCAGCAGAGAGACTAGCCGTTACAATGAGCAGTTCTTC
CDR3: CASRETSRYNEQFF

J: TRBJ2-5
D: -
V: TRBV11-2
DNA: TGTGCCAGCAGCTTATCAATGGGGGGGGCGTCCGTAGAGACCCAGTACTTC
CDR3: CASSLSMGGASVETQYF

J: TRBJ2-1
D: -
V: TRBV15
DNA: TGTGCCACCAGCAGAGGCGTGGTTTACAATGAGCAGTTCTTC
CDR3: CATSRGVVYNEQFF

J: TRBJ1-2
D: -
V: TRBV29-1
DNA: TGCAGCGCCCCGGGGGGTGTTGGCTACACCTTC
CDR3: CSAPGGVGYTF

J: TRBJ2-3
D: -
V: TRBV11-3
DNA: TGTGCCAGCAGCTTAGGCGGCAGGGTCACAGATACGCAGTATTTT
CDR3: CASSLGGRVTDTQYF

J: TRBJ2-1
D: -
V: TRBV28
DNA: TGTGCCAGCAGTTTGGCCAGGGTCCACAATGAGCAGTTCTTC
CDR3: CASSLARVHNEQFF

J: TRBJ2-5
D: TRBD1
V: TRBV18
DNA: TGTGCCAGCTCACCTAGTTGGCAGGGGGTAGAGACCCAGTACTTC
CDR3: CASSPSWQGVETQYF

J: TRBJ2-5
D: -
V: TRBV7-9
DNA: TGTGCCAGCAGCGACAAGTGGCAAGAGACCCAGTACTTC
CDR3: CASSDKWQETQYF

J: TRBJ1-2
D: -
V: TRBV6-5
DNA: TGTGCCAGCAGTTACCTCCTGGGCAGGGCTGGCTACACCTTC
CDR3: CASSYLLGRAGYTF

J: TRBJ2-5
D: TRBD2
V: TRBV19
DNA: TGTGCCAGTAGTATAGGCGGAGCGGGAACCCAAGAGACCCAGTACTTC
CDR3: CASSIGGAGTQETQYF